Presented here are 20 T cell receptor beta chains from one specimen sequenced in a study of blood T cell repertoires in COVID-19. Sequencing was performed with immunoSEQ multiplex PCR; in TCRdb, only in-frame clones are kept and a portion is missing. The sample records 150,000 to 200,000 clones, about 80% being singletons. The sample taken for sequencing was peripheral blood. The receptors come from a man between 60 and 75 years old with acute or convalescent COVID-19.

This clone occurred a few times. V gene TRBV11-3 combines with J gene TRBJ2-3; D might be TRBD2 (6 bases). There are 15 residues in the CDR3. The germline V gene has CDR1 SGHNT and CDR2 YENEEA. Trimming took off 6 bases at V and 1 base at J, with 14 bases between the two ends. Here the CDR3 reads CASSRGTLGTDTQYF. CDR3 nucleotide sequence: TGTGCCAGCAGTCGGGGGACCTTAGGCACAGATACGCAGTATTTT.

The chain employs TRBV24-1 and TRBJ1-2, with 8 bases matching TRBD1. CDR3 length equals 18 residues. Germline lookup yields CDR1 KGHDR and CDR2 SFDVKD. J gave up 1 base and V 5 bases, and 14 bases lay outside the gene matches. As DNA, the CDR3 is TGTGCCACCAGTGGCCTAGCGGACAGGGACCTAGTTAACTATGGCTACACCTTC. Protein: CATSGLADRDLVNYGYTF.

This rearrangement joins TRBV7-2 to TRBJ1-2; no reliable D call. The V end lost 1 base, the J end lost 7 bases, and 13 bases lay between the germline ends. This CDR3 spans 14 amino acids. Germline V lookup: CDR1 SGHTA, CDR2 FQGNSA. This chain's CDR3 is CASSLGRGKGGYTF. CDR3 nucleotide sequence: TGTGCCAGCAGCTTAGGTCGGGGAAAAGGTGGCTACACCTTC.

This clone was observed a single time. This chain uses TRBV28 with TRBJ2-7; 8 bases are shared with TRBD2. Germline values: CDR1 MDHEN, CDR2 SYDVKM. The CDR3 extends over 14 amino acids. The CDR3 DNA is TGTGCTACGATGAAGCCCGGGGGGGATTCCGAGCAGTACTTC. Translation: CATMKPGGDSEQYF.

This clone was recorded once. The CDR3 sequence is CASSQDYGNTIYF. CDR3 in DNA: TGCGCCAGCAGCCAAGATTATGGAAACACCATATATTTT. The chain uses TRBV4-1 and TRBJ1-3; D call uncertain. V lost 0 bases and J lost 3, with 3 bases in between. CDR1 and CDR2 from the germline V gene are MGHRA and YSYEKL. The CDR3 consists of 13 residues.

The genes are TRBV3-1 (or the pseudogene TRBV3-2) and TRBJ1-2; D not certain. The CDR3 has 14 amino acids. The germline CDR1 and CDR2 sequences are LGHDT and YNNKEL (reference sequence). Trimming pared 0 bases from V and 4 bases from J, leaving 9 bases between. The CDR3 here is CASSQEPPGYGYTF. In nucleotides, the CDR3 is TGTGCCAGCAGCCAAGAACCTCCGGGCTATGGCTACACCTTC.

The DNA for the CDR3 is TGTGCCAGCAGCTTGGAGAAAGGTGAGCAGTTCTTC. The encoded protein is CASSLEKGEQFF. V is TRBV13 and J is TRBJ2-1; D is unresolved. Looked up from germline, CDR1 is PRHDT and CDR2 is FYEKMQ (reference sequence). V was pared by 3 bases and J by 9 bases, with 9 bases between. This CDR3 spans 12 amino acids.

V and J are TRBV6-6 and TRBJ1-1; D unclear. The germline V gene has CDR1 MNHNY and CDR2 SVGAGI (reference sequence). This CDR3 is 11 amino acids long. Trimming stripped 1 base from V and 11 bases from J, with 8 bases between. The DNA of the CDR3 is TGTGCCAGCAGTTACTTCGGGAAGGCTTTCTTT. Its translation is CASSYFGKAFF.

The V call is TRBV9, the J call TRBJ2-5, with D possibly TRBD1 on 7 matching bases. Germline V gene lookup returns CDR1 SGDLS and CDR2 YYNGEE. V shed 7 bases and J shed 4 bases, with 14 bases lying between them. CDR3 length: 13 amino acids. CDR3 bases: TGTGCCAGCTCCGGGACAGCGGGAGAGACCCAGTACTTC. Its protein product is CASSGTAGETQYF.

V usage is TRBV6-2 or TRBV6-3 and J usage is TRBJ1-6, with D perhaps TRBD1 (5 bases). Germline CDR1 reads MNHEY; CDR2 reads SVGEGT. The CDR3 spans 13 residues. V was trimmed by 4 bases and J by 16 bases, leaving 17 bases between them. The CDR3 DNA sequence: TGTGCCAGCAGTTTACAGGAGAATAACGTGCTCCACTTT. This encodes CASSLQENNVLHF.

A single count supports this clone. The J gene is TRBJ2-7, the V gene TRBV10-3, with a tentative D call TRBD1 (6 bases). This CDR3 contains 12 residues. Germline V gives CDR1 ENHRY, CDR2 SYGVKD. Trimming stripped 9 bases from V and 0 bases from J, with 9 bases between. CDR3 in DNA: TGTGCCATGAAGGACAGCTCCTACGAGCAGTACTTC. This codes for CAMKDSSYEQYF.

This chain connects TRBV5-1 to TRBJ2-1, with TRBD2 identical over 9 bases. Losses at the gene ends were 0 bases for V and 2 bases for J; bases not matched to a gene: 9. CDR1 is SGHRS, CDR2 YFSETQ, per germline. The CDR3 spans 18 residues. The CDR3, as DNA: TGCGCCAGCAGCTTGGGCCCCGGGACTAGCCTCACCTACAATGAGCAGTTCTTC. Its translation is CASSLGPGTSLTYNEQFF.

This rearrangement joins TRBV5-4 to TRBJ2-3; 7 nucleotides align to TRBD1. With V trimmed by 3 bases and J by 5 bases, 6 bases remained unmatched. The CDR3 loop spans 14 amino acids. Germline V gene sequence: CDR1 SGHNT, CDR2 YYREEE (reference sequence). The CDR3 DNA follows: TGTGCCAGCAGCTCCGGGACAGTGAAAGATACGCAGTATTTT. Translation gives CASSSGTVKDTQYF.

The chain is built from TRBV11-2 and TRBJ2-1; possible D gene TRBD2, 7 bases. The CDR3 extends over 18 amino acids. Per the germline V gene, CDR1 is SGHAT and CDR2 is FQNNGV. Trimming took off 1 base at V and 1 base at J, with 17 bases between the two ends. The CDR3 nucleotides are TGTGCCAGCAGCTTAGGTCGGGGGGCGGGAGCTTCCTACAATGAGCAGTTCTTC. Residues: CASSLGRGAGASYNEQFF.

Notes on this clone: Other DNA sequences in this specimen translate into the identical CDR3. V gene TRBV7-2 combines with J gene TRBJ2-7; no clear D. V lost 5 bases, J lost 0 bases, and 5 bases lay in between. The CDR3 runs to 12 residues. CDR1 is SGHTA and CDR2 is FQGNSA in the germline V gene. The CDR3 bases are TGTGCCAGCAGCCTTAGCTCCTACGAGCAGTACTTC. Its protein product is CASSLSSYEQYF.

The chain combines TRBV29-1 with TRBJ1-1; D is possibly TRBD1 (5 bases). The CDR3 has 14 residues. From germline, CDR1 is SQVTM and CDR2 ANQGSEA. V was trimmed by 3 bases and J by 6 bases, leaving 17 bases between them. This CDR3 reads CSVENVGGKAEAFF. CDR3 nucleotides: TGCAGCGTTGAGAACGTTGGGGGGAAGGCTGAAGCTTTCTTT.

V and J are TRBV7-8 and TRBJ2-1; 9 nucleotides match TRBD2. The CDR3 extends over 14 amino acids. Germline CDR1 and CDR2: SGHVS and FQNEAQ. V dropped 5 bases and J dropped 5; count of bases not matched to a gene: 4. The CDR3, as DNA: TGTGCCAGCAGCCTCTGGACTAGCGACAATGAGCAGTTCTTC. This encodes CASSLWTSDNEQFF. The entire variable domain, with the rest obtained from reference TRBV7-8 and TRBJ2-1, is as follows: GAGVSQSPRYKVAKRGQDVALRCDPISGHVSLFWYQQALGQGPEFLTYFQNEAQLDKSGLPSDRFFAERPEGSVSTLKIQRTQQEDSAVYLCASSLWTSDNEQFFGPGTRLTVL.

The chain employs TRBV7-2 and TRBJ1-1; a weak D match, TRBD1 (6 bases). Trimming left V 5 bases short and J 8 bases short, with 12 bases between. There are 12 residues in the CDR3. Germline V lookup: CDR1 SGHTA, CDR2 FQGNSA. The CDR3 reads CASSPQGVEAFF. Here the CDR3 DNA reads TGTGCCAGCAGCCCACAGGGAGTAGAAGCTTTCTTT. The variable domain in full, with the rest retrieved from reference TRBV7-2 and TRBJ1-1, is GAGVSQSPSNKVTEKGKDVELRCDPISGHTALYWYRQSLGQGLEFLIYFQGNSAPDKSGLPSDRFSAERTGGSVSTLTIQRTQQEDSAVYLCASSPQGVEAFFGQGTRLTVV.

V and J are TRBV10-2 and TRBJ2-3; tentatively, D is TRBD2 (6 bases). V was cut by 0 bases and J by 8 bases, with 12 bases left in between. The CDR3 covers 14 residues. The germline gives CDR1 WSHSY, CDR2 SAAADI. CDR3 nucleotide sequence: TGCGCCAGCAGTGAGTCTGCCGCGGGGACTACGCAGTATTTT. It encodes CASSESAAGTTQYF.

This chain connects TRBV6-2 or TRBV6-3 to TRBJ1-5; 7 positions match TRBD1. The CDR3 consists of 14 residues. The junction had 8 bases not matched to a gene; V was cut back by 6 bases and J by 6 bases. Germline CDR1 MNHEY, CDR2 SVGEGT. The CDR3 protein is CASSLPTGLQPQHF. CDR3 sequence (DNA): TGTGCCAGCAGCCTACCGACAGGGCTTCAGCCCCAGCATTTT.